This T cell receptor (beta chain) was sequenced for a study of blood T cell repertoires in COVID-19. Germline assignment: CDR1 MDHEN and CDR2 SYDVKM. This CDR3 comprises 10 residues. Participant ages covered about 18 to 95 years across 24 US areas. Cohort 3 donors were reported recovered after two negative PCRs, clearance, or symptom resolution. In its sample, this clone was seen a few times. Sequencing was performed with immunoSEQ multiplex PCR; in TCRdb, only in-frame clones are kept and a portion is missing. The sample includes about 130,000 clones, around 83% of them seen just once. The sequence was collected from a man aged 25-45 years who had recovered from COVID-19. Sequencing used PBMCs or T cells enriched from blood (not recorded which). This chain connects TRBV28 to TRBJ1-3; D unclear. CDR3: CATLGNTIYF. CDR3 sequence (DNA): TGTGCGACACTTGGAAACACCATATATTTT.